This T cell receptor (beta chain) was obtained from a study of glioma-infiltrating T cells. Study-wide results and caveats: Tissue and blood shared very few CDR3 sequences. Tissue-blood divergence was below expectation in non-neoplastic patients, above in gliomas.

J lost 4 bases, V lost 4 bases, and 14 bases had no gene match. The CDR3 length is 18 residues. Germline CDR1 LNHDA, CDR2 SQIVND (reference sequence). Points on this clonotype: Antigen: not known.

The iRepertoire nested amplicon-rescue multiplex PCR amplified TCR alpha and beta CDR3s from RNA. Tissue mRNA or PBMC total RNA, roughly 85-450 ng, went into one-step reverse transcription and amplification. Using its own MiXCR run on the multiplex PCR reads, TCRdb lists one record per CDR3 protein. The sample has 90,000 to 110,000 distinct CDR3 sequences; less than 30% are singletons. The sequencing sample was made of glioma tissue, nonneoplastic brain tissue, or PBMCs (not recorded which). The clonotype originates from a human donor with low-grade glioma or glioblastoma, undergoing nonglioma brain surgery, or in good health (not recorded which). V gene TRBV19 combines with J gene TRBJ2-2, with 8 nucleotides matching TRBD2. The CDR3 sequence: CASSKIWTSSSTTGELFF. The CDR3 DNA sequence: TGTGCCAGTAGTAAAATCTGGACTAGCTCATCGACCACCGGGGAGCTGTTTTTT.